The clone carrying this TCR beta chain was detected only once. This record comes from a study of shared clonotypes between healthy human individuals. The J segment lost 4 bases and the V segment lost 5 bases, leaving 9 bases of the junction unmatched. The CDR3 has 16 amino acids. The germline gives CDR1 MNHNY, CDR2 SVGAGI (reference sequence). Data came from immunoSEQ multiplex PCR; TCRdb stores just in-frame clones and leaves some out. The data contain a few million clones, about nine tenths of them singletons. The V gene is TRBV6-6, the J gene TRBJ2-5; 11 bases agree with TRBD2. The sample was naive CD4+ T cells from PBMCs. This sample's subset: CD45RA+ positively selected. The source of this sequence is a man younger than 30 in good health. Some clones in this sample may be carry-over from other donors' samples. Here the CDR3 DNA reads TGTGCCAGCAGTCTTTTGGGGCTAGCGGGAGGAGAGACCCAGTACTTC. This translates into CASSLLGLAGGETQYF.